A single sample gave rise to the 6 T cell receptor beta chains below, sequenced in a study of Graves' ophthalmopathy and Graves' hyperthyroidism. Amplifying from RNA transcripts, the study obtained TCR beta CDR3 regions. Amplification began with first-round RT-PCR using HTBI primers, then second-round multiplex PCR was performed. TCRdb redid the calling of the multiplex PCR reads with MiXCR, one entry per CDR3 protein. The top ten clones hold 1.6% of a sample with a few hundred thousand distinct CDR3 sequences, about a sixth of them seen once. Sequenced sample: peripheral blood. These receptors were obtained from a woman aged 18 to 35 with Graves' ophthalmopathy.

This clonotype was seen many times. The chain couples TRBV5-6 to TRBJ1-1; 10 bases align to TRBD1. Germline V gene data show CDR1 as SGHDT and CDR2 as YYEEEE. This CDR3 has 15 residues. The V gene end was trimmed by 7 bases and the J gene end by 1 base; junction bases not matched to a gene: 7. The CDR3 DNA reads as TGTGCCAGCCTTCGGGGACAGGGGTGGAACACTGAAGCTTTCTTT. It encodes CASLRGQGWNTEAFF.

J is TRBJ1-1 and V is TRBV12-3 or TRBV12-4, with 7 bases fitting TRBD1. The CDR3 is 15 amino acids. J lost 7 bases, V lost 6 bases, and 14 bases had no gene match. This chain's CDR3 is CASRPTQGRGGEAFF. CDR3 nucleotides: TGTGCCAGCAGACCGACACAGGGGCGGGGAGGTGAAGCTTTCTTT.

The chain is built from TRBV9 and TRBJ1-1, with D perhaps TRBD1 (6 bases). Trimming took 10 bases from V and 3 from J, leaving 16 bases between them. Germline V gene lookup returns CDR1 SGDLS and CDR2 YYNGEE. The CDR3 spans 13 residues. The CDR3 DNA is TGTGCCTCTACCTGGGGGCCCGACACTGAAGCTTTCTTT. This translates into CASTWGPDTEAFF.

The chain couples TRBV6-2 or TRBV6-3 to TRBJ2-5; D possibly corresponds to TRBD1 (6 bases). The CDR3 runs 14 residues. Germline CDR1 and CDR2: MNHEY and SVGEGT. The V end was cut by 4 bases, the J end by 1 base, with 10 bases between. For the CDR3, the DNA is TGTGCCAGCAGTTTCGACAGGCTCCAAGAGACCCAGTACTTC. Its translation: CASSFDRLQETQYF.

In this sample, this clonotype turned up many times. V gene TRBV12-3 or TRBV12-4 combines with J gene TRBJ2-7; TRBD1 matches at 9 bases. The CDR3 totals 17 residues. V shed 5 bases and J 0 bases; nucleotides not matched to a gene: 11. CDR3 coding DNA: TGTGCCAGCAGTCCAGACCGACAGGGGGTTAGCTCCTACGAGCAGTACTTC. It yields the protein CASSPDRQGVSSYEQYF.

The V and J genes are TRBV6-2 or TRBV6-3 and TRBJ2-7; tentatively, D is TRBD1 or TRBD2 (5 bases each). V dropped 10 bases and J dropped 0 bases, with 13 bases sitting between them. The germline CDR1 and CDR2 sequences are MNHEY and SVGEGT. This CDR3 spans 13 amino acids. In DNA, the CDR3 is TGTGCCACGTCTGATGGGGGCTCCTACGAGCAGTACTTC. Its translation is CATSDGGSYEQYF.